This is a list of T cell receptor beta chains from one sample in a study of neoadjuvant nivolumab and ipilimumab in lung cancer. Profiled with immunoSEQ multiplex PCR; TCRdb holds only in-frame clones, not every one. Here the sample spans fewer than 35,000 clones, just over 90% being singletons. The material sequenced was peripheral blood, taken after neoadjuvant nivolumab, alone or with ipilimumab, at or shortly before surgery. The receptor set was obtained from an adult with non-small cell lung cancer. The CDR3 runs from the conserved cysteine through the conserved F or W. Each record gives: D gene, V gene, CDR3 protein. A D gene is named only where the DNA matches it firmly.

TRBD1 | TRBV5-5 | CASSPGQLNQPQHF
TRBD1 | TRBV14 | CASSYGQGNSPLHF
- | TRBV11-1 | CASSTDRDQPQHF
- | TRBV7-3 | CASSFDRSTDTQYF
TRBD1 | TRBV4-1 | CASSRPEQGIPTFF
TRBD1 | TRBV11-3 | CASSPGQGADTQYF
- | TRBV5-6 | CASSPGGRVADTQYF
- | TRBV6-5 | CASKQGGPGELFF
- | TRBV5-8 | CASSFRVDYGYTF
- | TRBV4-1 | CASSQRTLLNTEAFF
- | TRBV7-9 | CASSLVGDTQYF
TRBD1 | TRBV4-3 | CASSQDHVGTGGTDTQYF
- | TRBV7-2 | CASSLVGGEVDEAFF
TRBD2 | TRBV10-3 | CAIRKRGQTDTQYF
TRBD1 | TRBV7-9 | CASSLGQGAGQPQHF